A single sample gave rise to the 30 T cell receptor beta chains below, sequenced in a study of T cell changes during pregnancy in multiple sclerosis. The repertoire was sequenced with immunoSEQ multiplex PCR; TCRdb's copy has only in-frame clones and lacks some. This table has 76,000 or so clones, roughly 93% appearing once. The sample in question was peripheral blood, obtained in the second trimester of pregnancy. The receptors originated from a female donor in good health, enrolled as a control in a pregnancy study.

This clone has just a few counts. The chain is built from TRBV18 and TRBJ1-4, with TRBD1 as a possible D gene (6 bases). Deletions cut 3 bases from V and 0 bases from J, with 11 bases between. CDR3 length: 16 residues. The germline CDR1 and CDR2 sequences are KGHSH and LQKENI. CDR3: CASSPRQAATNEKLFF. In DNA, the CDR3 is TGTGCCAGCTCACCCCGACAGGCCGCAACTAATGAAAAACTGTTTTTT.

The V and J genes are TRBV4-3 and TRBJ1-3, with no clear D. This CDR3 is 16 amino acids long. The ends were cut back, 0 bases at V and 0 bases at J, with 9 bases in the middle. The germline V gene encodes CDR1 LGHNA and CDR2 YSLEER. The CDR3 bases are TGCGCCAGCAGCCAAGAAAGTGGGAGCTCTGGAAACACCATATATTTT. As protein: CASSQESGSSGNTIYF.

This chain links TRBV7-2 with TRBJ2-3, with TRBD2 identical over 9 bases. The CDR3 has 15 amino acids. Germline V gene lookup returns CDR1 SGHTA and CDR2 FQGNSA. The V segment lost 2 bases and the J segment 4 bases; nucleotides outside the gene matches: 4. CDR3 sequence reads: CASSLSGGQADTQYF. In nucleotides, the CDR3 is TGTGCCAGCAGCTTAAGCGGGGGGCAGGCAGATACGCAGTATTTT. Based on the CDR3 plus reference TRBV7-2 and TRBJ2-3, the full variable domain is GAGVSQSPSNKVTEKGKDVELRCDPISGHTALYWYRQSLGQGLEFLIYFQGNSAPDKSGLPSDRFSAERTGGSVSTLTIQRTQQEDSAVYLCASSLSGGQADTQYFGPGTRLTVL.

The gene calls are TRBV6-5 and TRBJ2-4, with a weak D call TRBD1 (6 bases). Looked up from germline, CDR1 is MNHEY and CDR2 is SVGAGI. This CDR3 is 14 amino acids long. The germline V and J ends were trimmed by 6 bases and 8 bases, with 17 bases remaining between them. The chain's CDR3 is CASSQFTGSDIQYF. Written as DNA, the CDR3 is TGTGCCAGCAGCCAATTTACAGGGAGCGACATTCAGTACTTC.

This sequence joins TRBV30 and TRBJ2-1; tentative D call: TRBD1 (5 bases). The length of the CDR3 is 14 residues. Germline V gene sequence: CDR1 GTSNPN, CDR2 SVGIG (reference sequence). Trimming removed 5 bases from V and 0 bases from J, with 11 bases in between. The CDR3 spells CAWGAGFSYNEQFF. Here the CDR3 DNA reads TGTGCCTGGGGGGCAGGGTTCTCCTACAATGAGCAGTTCTTC.

The genes are TRBV7-9 and TRBJ2-1, with 12 nucleotides matching TRBD2. The V and J ends lost 6 bases and 2 bases, in that order; junction bases with no gene match: 5. The CDR3 is made up of 16 amino acids. Germline V CDR1 and CDR2: SEHNR, FQNEAQ (reference sequence). The DNA of the CDR3 is TGTGCCAGCAGATCCTCTAGCGGGGGGGCCTACAATGAGCAGTTCTTC. As protein: CASRSSSGGAYNEQFF.

This clone has only a few counts. The V and J genes are TRBV30 and TRBJ1-1; the D is unclear. Trimming took 2 bases from V and 6 from J, leaving 10 bases between them. This CDR3 is built from 12 residues. Germline assignment: CDR1 GTSNPN and CDR2 SVGIG (reference sequence). The CDR3 DNA sequence: TGTGCCTGGAGTTCCGGTGGTGCTGAAGCTTTCTTT. It translates to CAWSSGGAEAFF.

This chain joins TRBV9 and TRBJ1-4; no definite D call. This CDR3 has 14 amino acids. From germline, CDR1 is SGDLS and CDR2 YYNGEE. V was shortened by 2 bases and J by 7 bases, with 12 bases between the two germline ends. DNA for the CDR3: TGTGCCAGCAGCGTCGGGGATGGAGGTGAAAAACTGTTTTTT. It specifies CASSVGDGGEKLFF.

The chain combines TRBV14 with TRBJ2-2, with 11 bases matching TRBD1. The CDR3 loop spans 17 amino acids. With V trimmed by 8 bases and J by 4 bases, 12 bases remained unmatched. CDR1 and CDR2 (germline): SGHDN, FVKESK. The CDR3: CASRLSGQGVTTGELFF. The DNA of the CDR3 is TGTGCCAGCCGACTGTCGGGACAGGGGGTTACCACCGGGGAGCTGTTTTTT.

A few counts support this clone. The chain uses TRBV9 and TRBJ1-2, with D possibly matching TRBD1 (5 bases). This CDR3 contains 15 residues. V shed 6 bases and J shed 4 bases, with 19 bases lying between them. Germline lookup yields CDR1 SGDLS and CDR2 YYNGEE. CDR3 sequence reads: CASTERDSHSYGYTF. CDR3 nucleotide sequence: TGTGCCAGCACCGAACGGGACTCCCATTCCTATGGCTACACCTTC.

V is TRBV4-2 and J is TRBJ1-5, with a possible D match to TRBD1 (6 bases). Trimming removed 0 bases at V and 9 bases at J, with 18 bases between. This CDR3 comprises 16 residues. Germline V gene lookup returns CDR1 LGHNA and CDR2 YNFKEQ. The CDR3 reads CASSQDRRQVGRPQHF. The CDR3 DNA reads as TGTGCCAGCAGCCAAGATAGGCGACAGGTCGGGCGGCCCCAGCATTTT.

This chain joins TRBV11-2 and TRBJ1-2; D remains unclear. V gave up 3 bases and J gave up 5 bases, with 13 bases separating them. Germline CDR1 SGHAT, CDR2 FQNNGV. The CDR3 consists of 14 residues. This chain's CDR3 is CASSFLADAYGYTF. Here the CDR3 DNA reads TGTGCCAGCAGCTTTCTAGCAGATGCGTATGGCTACACCTTC.

V gene TRBV5-1 combines with J gene TRBJ1-2; TRBD1 matches 7 bases. V was pared by 4 bases and J by 5 bases, with 11 bases of the junction left unmatched. This CDR3 spans 15 amino acids. Per the germline V gene, CDR1 is SGHRS and CDR2 is YFSETQ. CDR3 sequence reads: CASSPGTEVHYGYTF. CDR3 nucleotide sequence: TGCGCCAGCAGCCCCGGGACAGAAGTTCATTATGGCTACACCTTC.

The chain recombines TRBV6-5 with TRBJ1-6; TRBD1 matches at 8 bases. Losses at the gene ends were 5 bases for V and 17 bases for J; bases not matched to a gene: 11. This CDR3 has 13 residues. Per the germline V gene, CDR1 is MNHEY and CDR2 is SVGAGI. The CDR3 nucleotides are TGTGCCAGCAGTCCGTCAGAACAGGGGGGAGTCCACTTT. Its protein product is CASSPSEQGGVHF.

The chain couples TRBV19 to TRBJ1-5, with TRBD1 matching over 7 bases. The J segment lost 2 bases and the V segment lost 1 base, leaving 8 bases of the junction unmatched. The CDR3 runs to 17 residues. The germline V gene has CDR1 LNHDA and CDR2 SQIVND (reference sequence). The CDR3 region is CASSIVPMGTGNQPQHF. In DNA form, the CDR3 reads TGTGCCAGTAGTATAGTGCCCATGGGGACAGGCAATCAGCCCCAGCATTTT.

V gene TRBV27 combines with J gene TRBJ1-3, with 7 positions matching TRBD1. Germline CDR1 MNHEY, CDR2 SMNVEV (reference sequence). The CDR3 is 14 amino acids. V gave up 4 bases and J gave up 2 bases; unmatched junction bases: 2. CDR3 in DNA: TGTGCCAGCAGTTCGACAGGGACTGGAAACACCATATATTTT. This sequence encodes CASSSTGTGNTIYF.

J is TRBJ1-1 and V is TRBV11-2; D call uncertain. This CDR3 region has 12 residues. V was pared by 3 bases and J by 10 bases, with 12 bases between. CDR1 is SGHAT and CDR2 is FQNNGV in the germline V gene. The CDR3 DNA follows: TGTGCCAGCAGCTTTACGGGGTCGGGAGCTTTCTTT. Translation gives CASSFTGSGAFF.

CDR3 nucleotides: TGTGCCAGCAGCCTCCGGGACTTGGCCTCCACAGATACGCAGTATTTT. This gives the protein CASSLRDLASTDTQYF. The V gene is TRBV5-6, the J gene TRBJ2-3; a weak D match, TRBD2 (6 bases). The germline V gene encodes CDR1 SGHDT and CDR2 YYEEEE. CDR3 length equals 16 residues. Trimming cost V 4 bases and J 2 bases, with 17 bases left between them.

As regards this clone: Other DNA variants within this sample encode the same CDR3. This chain links TRBV11-2 with TRBJ1-1; 8 bases fit TRBD1. The ends lost 1 base at V and 5 bases at J; junction bases unmatched: 3. Looked up from germline, CDR1 is SGHAT and CDR2 is FQNNGV. The CDR3 sequence is 14 residues long. The CDR3 loop reads CASSLVQGGTEAFF. CDR3 nucleotides: TGTGCCAGCAGCTTAGTACAGGGGGGAACTGAAGCTTTCTTT.

The chain recombines TRBV6-1 with TRBJ2-5; 10 bases fit TRBD2. The CDR3 is 15 residues long. CDR1 is MNHNS, CDR2 SASEGT, per germline. V was clipped by 6 bases and J by 2 bases; unmatched bases: 6. CDR3 sequence (DNA): TGTGCCAGCAGGCCGCTAGCGGGGGCACAAGAGACCCAGTACTTC. Its translation is CASRPLAGAQETQYF.

The chain uses TRBV21-1 and TRBJ1-2. TRBV21-1 counts as a pseudogene. CDR3 size: 14 residues. CDR3 sequence reads: CASLVEGSNYGYTF. The CDR3 nucleotides read TGTGCCAGCCTAGTTGAGGGTTCTAACTATGGCTACACCTTC.

V gene TRBV7-6 combines with J gene TRBJ2-5, with TRBD2 identical over 9 bases. Germline CDR1 SGHVS, CDR2 FNYEAQ. The CDR3 contains 16 residues. The ends lost 5 bases at V and 1 base at J; junction bases unmatched: 8. CDR3 in DNA: TGTGCCAGCAGCAGGGGCCCAGCGGGGGGCCAAGAGACCCAGTACTTC. Protein sequence: CASSRGPAGGQETQYF.

The chain recombines TRBV11-3 with TRBJ2-3; possibly TRBD1 for D (5 bases). CDR1 is SGHNT and CDR2 is YENEEA in the germline V gene. V was cut by 1 base and J by 0 bases, with 8 bases left in between. The CDR3 contains 15 residues. The CDR3 region is CASSLVGASTDTQYF. CDR3 bases: TGTGCCAGCAGCTTAGTTGGGGCTAGCACAGATACGCAGTATTTT.

The chain recombines TRBV7-8 with TRBJ2-1, with 13 bases fitting TRBD2. The CDR3 is 15 amino acids. Germline V CDR1 and CDR2: SGHVS, FQNEAQ. Germline trimming cut 5 bases from V and 10 bases from J; bases unmatched to any gene: 8. CDR3 DNA sequence: TGTGCCAGCAGCATAACTAGCGGGGGGGTCTGGGAGCAGTTCTTC. Translated: CASSITSGGVWEQFF.

The CDR3: CASRIGGPSGANVLTF. CDR3 sequence (DNA): TGTGCCAGCAGGATCGGGGGTCCCTCTGGGGCCAACGTCCTGACTTTC. The genes are TRBV19 and TRBJ2-6; D might be TRBD2 (6 bases). The CDR3 spans 16 residues. The V and J ends lost 9 bases and 0 bases respectively, with 15 bases between them. Looked up from germline, CDR1 is LNHDA and CDR2 is SQIVND (reference sequence).

The J gene is TRBJ2-1, the V gene TRBV19; 8 nucleotides match TRBD1. The junction had 10 bases not matched to a gene; V was cut back by 4 bases and J by 8 bases. This CDR3 has 15 amino acids. The V gene's germline CDR1 is LNHDA and CDR2 SQIVND (reference sequence). Here the CDR3 reads CASSTRTGTGYEQFF. CDR3 nucleotide sequence: TGTGCCAGTAGTACCAGGACAGGGACAGGCTATGAGCAGTTCTTC.

V gene TRBV18 combines with J gene TRBJ1-2, with 8 bases that match TRBD1. The length of the CDR3 is 13 residues. V gave up 6 bases and J gave up 3 bases; unmatched junction bases: 3. Germline CDR1 and CDR2: KGHSH and LQKENI. CDR3 sequence (DNA): TGTGCCAGCTCGCCGGACAGGGACTATGGCTACACCTTC. Its protein product is CASSPDRDYGYTF.

The chain carries TRBV19 and TRBJ2-7; TRBD1 matches at 8 bases. V was pared by 1 base and J by 4 bases, with 6 bases of the junction left unmatched. The CDR3 totals 15 residues. Germline CDR1 reads LNHDA; CDR2 reads SQIVND (reference sequence). Here the CDR3 reads CASSIAGGERYEQYF. The CDR3 nucleotides read TGTGCCAGTAGTATAGCAGGGGGCGAGCGGTACGAGCAGTACTTC.

The V call is TRBV9, the J call TRBJ2-3; 9 positions agree with TRBD1. This CDR3 spans 14 amino acids. Germline V lookup: CDR1 SGDLS, CDR2 YYNGEE. V lost 4 bases and J lost 4; bases outside the gene matches: 4. The CDR3 loop is CASSLGQGPDTQYF. The CDR3 DNA reads TGTGCCAGCAGCCTCGGACAGGGGCCAGATACGCAGTATTTT. The full variable domain, its missing parts supplied by reference TRBV9 and TRBJ2-3, is DSGVTQTPKHLITATGQRVTLRCSPRSGDLSVYWYQQSLDQGLQFLIQYYNGEERAKGNILERFSAQQFPDLHSELNLSSLELGDSALYFCASSLGQGPDTQYFGPGTRLTVL.

The chain carries TRBV7-8 and TRBJ2-1; no definite D call. This CDR3 contains 15 residues. Per germline, CDR1 SGHVS and CDR2 FQNEAQ. Deletions cut 5 bases from V and 0 bases from J, with 11 bases between. The CDR3, as DNA: TGTGCCAGCAGCCCGAGCTGGTTCTCCTACAATGAGCAGTTCTTC. Encoded protein: CASSPSWFSYNEQFF.